This is a list of T cell receptor beta chains from one sample in a study of T cells generated in artificial thymic organoids. TCRdb called the 5' RACE reads again in MiXCR, with one record for every CDR3 protein. There are under 7,000 distinct CDR3 sequences in the sample; around a quarter occur only once, and 3% lies in the top ten. Their recognized antigens are unknown. Sequences were obtained from naive CD8+ T cells grown in artificial thymic organoids from cord blood stem and progenitor cells. These receptors were collected from a human donor who gave cord blood stem cells for thymic organoid culture, a cardiac surgery patient who gave postnatal thymus, or a blood donor (not recorded which). The CDR3 runs from the conserved cysteine through the conserved F or W. The order of the fields is V gene, J gene, D gene, clone size, CDR3 protein, CDR3 DNA. The D gene is left open where the match is weak. The size of a clone is reported for some rows only, either as once, few or many, or as a class for expanded clones.

>TRBV5-1|TRBJ2-1|TRBD2|medium-sized
CASSLVERLAGGVRNNNEQFF
TGCGCCAGCAGCTTGGTGGAACGACTAGCGGGAGGAGTTAGAAATAACAATGAGCAGTTCTTC
>TRBV23-1|TRBJ2-5|NA|medium-sized
CASSQRSEETQYF
TGCGCCAGCAGTCAACGGTCCGAGGAGACCCAGTACTTC
>TRBV24-1|TRBJ2-3|TRBD1|NA
CATSDLGTERGTGTDTQYF
TGTGCCACCAGTGATTTGGGGACAGAGAGGGGTACGGGCACAGATACGCAGTATTTT
>TRBV11-2|TRBJ2-1|NA|medium-sized
CASSLAQPILDEQFF
TGTGCCAGCAGCTTAGCCCAGCCCATTCTCGATGAGCAGTTCTTC
>TRBV4-3|TRBJ2-2|TRBD1|few
CASSPGAGTGAYTGELFF
TGCGCCAGCAGCCCCGGGGCCGGGACAGGGGCTTACACCGGGGAGCTGTTTTTT
>TRBV10-2|TRBJ2-1|NA|few
CASKQGVGNEQFF
TGCGCCAGCAAACAGGGAGTCGGGAATGAGCAGTTCTTC
>TRBV18|TRBJ2-5|NA|many
CASSPHRTSLKTQYF
TGTGCCAGCTCACCACACCGGACAAGCCTGAAGACCCAGTACTTC
>TRBV12-3/TRBV12-4|TRBJ2-7|TRBD1|NA
CAGSFGQGDYEQYF
TGTGCCGGCAGTTTTGGGCAGGGGGACTACGAGCAGTACTTC
>TRBV12-3/TRBV12-4|TRBJ2-7|TRBD2|medium-sized
CASSLARTSGGSSYEQYF
TGTGCCAGCAGTTTAGCCCGGACTAGCGGGGGGAGCTCCTACGAGCAGTACTTC
>TRBV12-3/TRBV12-4|TRBJ2-5|NA|many
CASTSGRRSKTQYF
TGTGCCAGCACCTCAGGGCGGCGGTCTAAGACCCAGTACTTC
>TRBV4-3|TRBJ2-2|TRBD2|once
CASSQRRLAGGTGELFF
TGCGCCAGCAGCCAGCGGCGCCTAGCGGGGGGGACCGGGGAGCTGTTTTTT
>TRBV2|TRBJ2-7|TRBD1|medium-sized
CASRRQGGYEQYF
TGTGCCAGCAGGCGACAGGGGGGCTACGAGCAGTACTTC
>TRBV21-1|TRBJ2-1|NA|NA
CASSNLSRRVWAYNEQFF
TGTGCCAGCAGCAATCTTAGCAGGCGGGTTTGGGCCTACAATGAGCAGTTCTTC
>TRBV18|TRBJ2-5|TRBD1|medium-sized
CASSPPGRGHETQYF
TGTGCCAGCTCACCACCCGGCAGGGGGCACGAGACCCAGTACTTC
>TRBV27|TRBJ1-2|NA|NA
CASSFKACGNYGYTF
TGTGCCAGCAGTTTCAAGGCGTGCGGGAACTATGGCTACACCTTC
>TRBV10-3|TRBJ2-7|TRBD1|medium-sized
CAISESIHRGSEQYF
TGTGCCATCAGTGAGTCGATTCACAGGGGAAGCGAGCAGTACTTC
>TRBV12-3/TRBV12-4|TRBJ1-1|NA|few
CASSFGENTEAFF
TGTGCCAGCAGTTTTGGGGAGAACACTGAAGCTTTCTTT
>TRBV18|TRBJ2-1|TRBD1|medium-sized
CASSPRRTGRCNEQFF
TGTGCCAGCTCACCACGGAGGACAGGGAGATGCAATGAGCAGTTCTTC
>TRBV21-1|TRBJ1-1|NA|NA
CASSNPYRVSISGNAEAFF
TGTGCCAGCAGCAACCCTTACCGGGTCTCGATAAGTGGGAACGCTGAAGCTTTCTTT
>TRBV24-1|TRBJ2-5|TRBD1|medium-sized
CATSESGTGGETQYF
TGTGCCACCAGTGAGTCCGGGACAGGGGGAGAGACCCAGTACTTC
>TRBV4-3|TRBJ2-4|NA|few
CASSQAWGGGNIQYF
TGCGCCAGCAGCCAAGCGTGGGGAGGGGGGAACATTCAGTACTTC
>TRBV7-2|TRBJ2-7|NA|medium-sized
CASSWGTFYEQYF
TGTGCCAGCAGCTGGGGCACCTTCTACGAGCAGTACTTC
>TRBV11-2|TRBJ2-7|NA|few
CASSSDRDHPSYEQYF
TGTGCCAGCAGCTCCGACCGGGACCACCCCTCCTACGAGCAGTACTTC